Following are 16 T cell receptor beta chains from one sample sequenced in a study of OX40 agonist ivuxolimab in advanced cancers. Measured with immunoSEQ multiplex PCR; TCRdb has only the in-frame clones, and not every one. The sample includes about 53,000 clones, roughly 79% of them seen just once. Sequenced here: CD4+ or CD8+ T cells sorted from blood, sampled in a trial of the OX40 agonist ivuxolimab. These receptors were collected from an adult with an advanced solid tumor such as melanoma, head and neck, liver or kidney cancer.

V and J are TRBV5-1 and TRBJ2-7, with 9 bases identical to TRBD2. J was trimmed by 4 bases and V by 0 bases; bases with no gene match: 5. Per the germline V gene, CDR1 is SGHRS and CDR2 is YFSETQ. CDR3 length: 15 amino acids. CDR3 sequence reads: CASSLESSGAYEQYF. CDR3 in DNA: TGCGCCAGCAGCTTGGAATCTAGCGGGGCTTACGAGCAGTACTTC.

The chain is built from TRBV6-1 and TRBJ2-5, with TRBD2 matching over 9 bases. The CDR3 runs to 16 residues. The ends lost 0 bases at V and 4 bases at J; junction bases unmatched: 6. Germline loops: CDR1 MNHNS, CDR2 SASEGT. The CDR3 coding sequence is TGTGCCAGCAGTGAAGCCCTAAGTAGCGGGGGAGAGACCCAGTACTTC. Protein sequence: CASSEALSSGGETQYF.

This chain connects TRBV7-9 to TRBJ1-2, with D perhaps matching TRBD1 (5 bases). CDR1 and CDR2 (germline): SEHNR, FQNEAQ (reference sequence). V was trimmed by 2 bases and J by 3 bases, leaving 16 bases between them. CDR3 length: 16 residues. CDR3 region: CASSLRGAGGDYGYTF. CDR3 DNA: TGTGCCAGCAGCTTACGAGGCGCAGGAGGGGACTATGGCTACACCTTC.

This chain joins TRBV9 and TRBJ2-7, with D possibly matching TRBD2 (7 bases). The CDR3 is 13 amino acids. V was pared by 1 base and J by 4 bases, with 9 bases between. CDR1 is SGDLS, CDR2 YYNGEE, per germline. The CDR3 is CASSVRGGYEQYF. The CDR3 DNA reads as TGTGCCAGCAGCGTAAGGGGGGGATACGAGCAGTACTTC.

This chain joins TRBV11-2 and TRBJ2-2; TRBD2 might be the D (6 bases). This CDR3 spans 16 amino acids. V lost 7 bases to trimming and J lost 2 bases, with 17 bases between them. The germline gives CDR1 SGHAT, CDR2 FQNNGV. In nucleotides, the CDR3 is TGTGCCAGCACCCTCCCCAGCGGGCGTAACACCGGGGAGCTGTTTTTT. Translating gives CASTLPSGRNTGELFF.

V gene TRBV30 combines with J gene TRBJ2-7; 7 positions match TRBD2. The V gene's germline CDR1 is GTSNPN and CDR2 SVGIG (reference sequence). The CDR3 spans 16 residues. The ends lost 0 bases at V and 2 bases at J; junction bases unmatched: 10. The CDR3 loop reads CAWSVSGRKGTYEQYF. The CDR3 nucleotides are TGTGCCTGGAGTGTATCCGGGAGGAAAGGCACCTACGAGCAGTACTTC.

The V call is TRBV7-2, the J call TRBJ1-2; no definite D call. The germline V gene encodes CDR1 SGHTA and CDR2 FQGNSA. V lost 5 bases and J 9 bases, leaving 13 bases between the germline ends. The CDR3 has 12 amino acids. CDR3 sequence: CASSPPPDSYTF. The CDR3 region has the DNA TGTGCCAGCAGCCCCCCTCCTGATAGCTACACCTTC.

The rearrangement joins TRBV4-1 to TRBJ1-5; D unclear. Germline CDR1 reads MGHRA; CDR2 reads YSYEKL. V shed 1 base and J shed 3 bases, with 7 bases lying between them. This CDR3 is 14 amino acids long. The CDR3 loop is CASSQGGINQPQHF. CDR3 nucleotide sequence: TGCGCCAGCAGCCAAGGAGGGATCAATCAGCCCCAGCATTTT.

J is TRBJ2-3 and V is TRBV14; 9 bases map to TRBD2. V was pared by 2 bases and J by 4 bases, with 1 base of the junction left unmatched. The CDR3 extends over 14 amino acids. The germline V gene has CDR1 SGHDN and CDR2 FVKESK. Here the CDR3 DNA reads TGTGCCAGCAGCCAAAAGCGGGGGGCAGATACGCAGTATTTT. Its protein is CASSQKRGADTQYF.

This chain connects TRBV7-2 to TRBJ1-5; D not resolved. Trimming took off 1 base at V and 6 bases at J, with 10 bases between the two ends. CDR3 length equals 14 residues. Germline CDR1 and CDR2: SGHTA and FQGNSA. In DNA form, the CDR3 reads TGTGCCAGCAGCTTAGACGGCTACGGTCAGCCCCAGCATTTT. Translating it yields CASSLDGYGQPQHF.

DNA of the CDR3: TGTGCCAGCAGCCTAGCGGGAGGGAATGAGCAGTTCTTC. It codes for CASSLAGGNEQFF. V is TRBV11-2 and J is TRBJ2-1; 12 bases are shared with TRBD2. The CDR3 contains 13 residues. The J segment lost 7 bases and the V segment lost 5 bases, leaving 0 bases of the junction unmatched. CDR1 SGHAT and CDR2 FQNNGV come from the germline V gene.

The CDR3, as DNA: TGCGCCAGCAGCAGACGGACAGGGGTGGACACTGAAGCTTTCTTT. Translating it yields CASSRRTGVDTEAFF. The J gene is TRBJ1-1, the V gene TRBV5-1; TRBD1 agrees at 9 bases. This CDR3 is built from 15 residues. Trimming cost V 4 bases and J 3 bases; bases outside gene matches: 7. From germline, CDR1 is SGHRS and CDR2 YFSETQ.

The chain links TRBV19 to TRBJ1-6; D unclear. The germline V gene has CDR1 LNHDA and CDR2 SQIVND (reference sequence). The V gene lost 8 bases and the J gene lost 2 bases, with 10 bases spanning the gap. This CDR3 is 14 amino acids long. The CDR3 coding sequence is TGTGCCAGTGCCTTAAAGGCCTATAATTCACCCCTCCACTTT. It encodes CASALKAYNSPLHF.

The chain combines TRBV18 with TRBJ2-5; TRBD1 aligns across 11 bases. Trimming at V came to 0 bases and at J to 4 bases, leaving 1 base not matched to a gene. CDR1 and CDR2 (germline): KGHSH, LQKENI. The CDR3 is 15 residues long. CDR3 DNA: TGTGCCAGCTCACCACCGGACAGGGGGCGAGAGACCCAGTACTTC. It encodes CASSPPDRGRETQYF.

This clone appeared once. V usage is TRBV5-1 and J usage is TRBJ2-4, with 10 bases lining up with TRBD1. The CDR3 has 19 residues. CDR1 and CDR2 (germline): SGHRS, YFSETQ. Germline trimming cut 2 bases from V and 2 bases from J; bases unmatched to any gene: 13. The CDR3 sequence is CASSFPGQGSTATKNIQYF. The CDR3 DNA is TGCGCCAGCAGCTTCCCGGGACAGGGGAGCACCGCGACCAAAAACATTCAGTACTTC.

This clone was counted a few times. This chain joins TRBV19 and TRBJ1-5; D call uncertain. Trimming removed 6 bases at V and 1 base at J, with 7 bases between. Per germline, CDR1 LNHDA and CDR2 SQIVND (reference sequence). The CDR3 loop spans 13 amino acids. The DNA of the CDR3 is TGTGCCAGTAGCCGGAACAGCAATCAGCCCCAGCATTTT. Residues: CASSRNSNQPQHF.